This TCR beta chain stems from a study of CD8+ T cells in alopecia areata. Findings of the study overall: Sharing of TCR sequences between patients (possibly for HLA-related reasons) was less clear than in mice. For lesional scalp, especially alopecia totalis/universalis, clonality was higher than in normal scalp. Scalp samples also yield sequences of resident alphabeta T cells from normal skin.

Regarding this clone: Antigen specificity is unknown.

Extraction and reverse transcription of RNA yielded cDNA as the sequencing template. Generated by immunoSEQ multiplex PCR, the TCRdb table keeps only in-frame clones and is missing some. The sample carries roughly 150,000 clones, around 57% recorded once. Sorted out of PBMCs were CD4+ T cells and CD8+ T cells. The source material was CD4+ T cells sorted from blood. The TCR comes from a human donor in good health.

This chain's CDR3 is CASSPGVYEQYF. In DNA, the CDR3 is TGTGCCAGCAGCCCCGGGGTCTACGAGCAGTACTTC. The V and J genes are TRBV11-2 and TRBJ2-7; possible D gene TRBD2, 5 bases. The germline V and J ends were trimmed by 5 bases and 3 bases, with 8 bases remaining between them. Germline V gives CDR1 SGHAT, CDR2 FQNNGV. CDR3 length: 12 amino acids.